Presented here are 20 T cell receptor beta chains from one specimen sequenced in a study of cytomegalovirus exposure and HLA in healthy donors. PCR was performed using 60 Vbeta and 13 Jbeta primers. Using immunoSEQ multiplex PCR, the repertoire was profiled, and TCRdb retains in-frame clones only, with some absent. This table has some 130,000 clones, around four fifths appearing once. Material for sequencing was PBMCs. The receptor set was obtained from a female donor in good health and CMV-seronegative.

V and J are TRBV9 and TRBJ1-5; TRBD1 aligns across 10 bases. The CDR3 has 15 residues. Germline assignment: CDR1 SGDLS and CDR2 YYNGEE. The V segment lost 2 bases and the J segment 6 bases; nucleotides outside the gene matches: 5. This chain's CDR3 is CASSVGTGAGQPQHF. The CDR3 DNA is TGTGCCAGCAGCGTCGGGACAGGGGCGGGTCAGCCCCAGCATTTT.

The V and J genes are TRBV19 and TRBJ2-7, with 10 bases that match TRBD2. J gave up 6 bases and V 6 bases, and 11 bases lay outside the gene matches. Germline CDR1 reads LNHDA; CDR2 reads SQIVND (reference sequence). The CDR3 totals 15 residues. For the CDR3, the DNA is TGTGCCAGTAGCATTAACTTAGCGGGAGGCGGCGAGCAGTACTTC. Its translation: CASSINLAGGGEQYF. Drawing the rest from reference TRBV19 and TRBJ2-7, the complete variable domain is DGGITQSPKYLFRKEGQNVTLSCEQNLNHDAMYWYRQDPGQGLRLIYYSQIVNDFQKGDIAEGYSVSREKKESFPLTVTSAQKNPTAFYLCASSINLAGGGEQYFGPGTRLTVT.

The V gene is TRBV6-1, the J gene TRBJ2-7, with D maybe TRBD2 (6 bases). The CDR3 is made up of 14 amino acids. Trimming left V 7 bases short and J 3 bases short, with 16 bases between. Per germline, CDR1 MNHNS and CDR2 SASEGT. CDR3 coding DNA: TGTGCCAGCAACCAAGCGGGTAGCGACTACGAGCAGTACTTC. Protein: CASNQAGSDYEQYF.

V and J are TRBV7-8 and TRBJ2-1; 14 bases are a match to TRBD2. V was clipped by 4 bases and J by 8 bases; unmatched bases: 4. CDR3 length: 15 amino acids. In germline, CDR1 is SGHVS, CDR2 FQNEAQ. CDR3 amino acids: CASSSGLAGVDEQFF. The CDR3 DNA reads TGTGCCAGCAGCTCGGGACTAGCGGGAGTCGATGAGCAGTTCTTC.

This chain connects TRBV30 to TRBJ2-3; no reliable D call. Germline CDR1 and CDR2: GTSNPN and SVGIG (reference sequence). V was trimmed by 2 bases and J by 2 bases, leaving 8 bases between them. There are 13 residues in the CDR3. The CDR3 nucleotides read TGTGCCTGGAGTTTTGGCCCCACAGATACGCAGTATTTT. As protein: CAWSFGPTDTQYF.

The chain recombines TRBV18 with TRBJ1-4, with D perhaps TRBD1 (5 bases). Trimming cost V 3 bases and J 0 bases, with 8 bases left between them. CDR3 length: 15 residues. The germline V gene encodes CDR1 KGHSH and CDR2 LQKENI. The CDR3, as DNA: TGTGCCAGCTCACCTATGACAGCAACTAATGAAAAACTGTTTTTT. Protein sequence: CASSPMTATNEKLFF.

J is TRBJ2-5 and V is TRBV11-2, with 9 bases fitting TRBD2. Germline loops: CDR1 SGHAT, CDR2 FQNNGV. V dropped 8 bases and J dropped 5; count of bases not matched to a gene: 3. The CDR3 consists of 12 residues. CDR3 in amino acids: CASSTSGETQYF. For the CDR3, the DNA is TGTGCCAGCTCCACTAGCGGGGAGACCCAGTACTTC. Full variable domain (rest looked up from reference TRBV11-2 and TRBJ2-5): EAGVAQSPRYKIIEKRQSVAFWCNPISGHATLYWYQQILGQGPKLLIQFQNNGVVDDSQLPKDRFSAERLKGVDSTLKIQPAKLEDSAVYLCASSTSGETQYFGPGTRLLVL.

The chain uses TRBV14 and TRBJ1-1, with no clear D. There are 15 residues in the CDR3. Trimming took 0 bases from V and 3 from J, leaving 11 bases between them. Germline V gene lookup returns CDR1 SGHDN and CDR2 FVKESK. The CDR3 region has the DNA TGTGCCAGCAGCCAAGATGCGGGGATTGACACTGAAGCTTTCTTT. Protein sequence: CASSQDAGIDTEAFF. The full variable domain, its missing parts supplied by reference TRBV14 and TRBJ1-1, is EAGVTQFPSHSVIEKGQTVTLRCDPISGHDNLYWYRRVMGKEIKFLLHFVKESKQDESGMPNNRFLAERTGGTYSTLKVQPAELEDSGVYFCASSQDAGIDTEAFFGQGTRLTVV.

The chain recombines TRBV11-3 with TRBJ2-1, with 10 bases fitting TRBD2. V lost 1 base, J lost 5 bases, and 2 bases stayed unmatched. The CDR3 is 15 amino acids. CDR1 and CDR2 from the germline V gene are SGHNT and YENEEA. CDR3 region: CASSLGLAGDNEQFF. In DNA, the CDR3 is TGTGCCAGCAGCTTAGGCCTAGCGGGGGACAATGAGCAGTTCTTC.

J is TRBJ2-7 and V is TRBV7-9; D ambiguous. Trimming cost V 4 bases and J 3 bases, with 10 bases left between them. The CDR3 totals 13 residues. Per germline, CDR1 SEHNR and CDR2 FQNEAQ (reference sequence). CDR3 in amino acids: CASSSGLDYEQYF. The CDR3 DNA reads as TGTGCCAGCAGCTCTGGGCTCGACTACGAGCAGTACTTC.

This clone is medium-sized by share. The chain carries TRBV2 and TRBJ1-4; tentative D call: TRBD1 (5 bases). The CDR3 has 10 residues. Trimming took off 8 bases at V and 14 bases at J, with 12 bases between the two ends. Germline V lookup: CDR1 SNHLY, CDR2 FYNNEI. The CDR3 DNA follows: TGTGCCAGCGATTCAGGGCGTCTGTTTTTT. Encoded protein: CASDSGRLFF.

The chain links TRBV7-9 to TRBJ2-3; D is possibly TRBD2 (5 bases). Trimming shortened V by 8 bases and J by 0 bases, and 9 bases separated the two germline ends. CDR3 length: 13 amino acids. Germline CDR1 is SEHNR and CDR2 is FQNEAQ (reference sequence). As DNA, the CDR3 is TGTGCCAGCTGGACGGGGAGCACAGATACGCAGTATTTT. Translation: CASWTGSTDTQYF.

This sequence joins TRBV30 and TRBJ1-2, with 7 nucleotides matching TRBD1. Germline V gene lookup returns CDR1 GTSNPN and CDR2 SVGIG (reference sequence). The ends lost 0 bases at V and 14 bases at J; junction bases unmatched: 18. The CDR3 is 15 residues long. CDR3 sequence (DNA): TGTGCCTGGAGTGTATTGGGCGTCAGGGGGAGCTCGTGGACCTTC. It encodes CAWSVLGVRGSSWTF.

J is TRBJ1-2 and V is TRBV2; D not certain. V lost 3 bases to trimming and J lost 4 bases, with 6 bases between them. CDR3 size: 12 residues. The V gene's germline CDR1 is SNHLY and CDR2 FYNNEI. CDR3 sequence reads: CASSDGPYGYTF. CDR3 DNA sequence: TGTGCCAGCAGTGATGGGCCCTATGGCTACACCTTC.

This clone was picked up one time. This chain uses TRBV27 with TRBJ1-1; weak D call: TRBD1 (5 bases). The V end lost 4 bases, the J end lost 1 base, and 10 bases lay between the germline ends. The CDR3 totals 14 residues. Germline V lookup: CDR1 MNHEY, CDR2 SMNVEV (reference sequence). CDR3 DNA sequence: TGTGCCAGCAGTTCCAGACAGAAGAACACTGAAGCTTTCTTT. Its protein product is CASSSRQKNTEAFF.

CDR3 loop: CASSRGGGRTEAFF. The CDR3 DNA sequence: TGTGCCAGCAGCCGCGGCGGGGGGCGCACTGAAGCTTTCTTT. The rearrangement joins TRBV28 to TRBJ1-1; possibly TRBD1 for D (6 bases). Germline V gene sequence: CDR1 MDHEN, CDR2 SYDVKM. Trimming pared 6 bases from V and 4 bases from J, leaving 15 bases between. The CDR3 sequence is 14 residues long.

The V and J genes are TRBV29-1 and TRBJ2-1; D perhaps matches TRBD2 (6 bases). The length of the CDR3 is 15 residues. V was cut by 0 bases and J by 2 bases, with 11 bases left in between. Germline V gene lookup returns CDR1 SQVTM and CDR2 ANQGSEA. The CDR3 DNA is TGCAGCGTTGAAGATCCGACTAGTCCCTACAATGAGCAGTTCTTC. Amino acids: CSVEDPTSPYNEQFF.

This chain links TRBV5-4 with TRBJ2-1; 15 bases line up with TRBD2. Germline V gene sequence: CDR1 SGHNT, CDR2 YYREEE (reference sequence). Trimming at V came to 4 bases and at J to 2 bases, leaving 7 bases not matched to a gene. The CDR3 has 18 amino acids. CDR3 coding DNA: TGTGCCAGCAGCCGGGCGGGACTAGCGGGAGGAACCTACAATGAGCAGTTCTTC. Its translation: CASSRAGLAGGTYNEQFF.

A remark on this clone: The sample has other DNA sequences that encode this CDR3 too. This chain uses TRBV7-2 with TRBJ1-4; 8 bases match TRBD1. The CDR3 contains 14 residues. Unmatched junction bases numbered 3, after V lost 5 bases and J lost 4 bases. The V gene's germline CDR1 is SGHTA and CDR2 FQGNSA. CDR3 coding DNA: TGTGCCAGCAGCCCCGACAGGGGTAATGAAAAACTGTTTTTT. It encodes CASSPDRGNEKLFF.

CDR3 residues: CASSLGSGNYGYTF. Written as DNA, the CDR3 is TGTGCCAGCAGCTTAGGGTCAGGGAACTATGGCTACACCTTC. The rearrangement joins TRBV7-9 to TRBJ1-2, with TRBD1 as a possible D gene (5 bases). V gave up 1 base and J gave up 2 bases, with 8 bases separating them. Germline CDR1 is SEHNR and CDR2 is FQNEAQ (reference sequence). The CDR3 runs 14 residues. Together with reference TRBV7-9 and TRBJ1-2, the CDR3 gives the full variable domain: DTGVSQNPRHKITKRGQNVTFRCDPISEHNRLYWYRQTLGQGPEFLTYFQNEAQLEKSRLLSDRFSAERPKGSFSTLEIQRTEQGDSAMYLCASSLGSGNYGYTFGSGTRLTVV.